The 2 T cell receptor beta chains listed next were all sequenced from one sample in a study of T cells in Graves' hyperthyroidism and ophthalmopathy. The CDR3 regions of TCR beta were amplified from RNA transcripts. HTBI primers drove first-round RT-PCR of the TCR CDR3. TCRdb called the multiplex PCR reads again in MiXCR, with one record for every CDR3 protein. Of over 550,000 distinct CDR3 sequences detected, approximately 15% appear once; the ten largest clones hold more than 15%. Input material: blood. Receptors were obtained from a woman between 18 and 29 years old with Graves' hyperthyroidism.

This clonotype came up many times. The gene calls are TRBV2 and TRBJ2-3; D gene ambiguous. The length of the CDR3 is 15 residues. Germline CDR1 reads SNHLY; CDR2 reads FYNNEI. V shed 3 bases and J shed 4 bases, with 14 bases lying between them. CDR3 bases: TGTGCCAGCAGTGATGTTTCTAGAAACGCAGATACGCAGTATTTT. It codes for CASSDVSRNADTQYF.

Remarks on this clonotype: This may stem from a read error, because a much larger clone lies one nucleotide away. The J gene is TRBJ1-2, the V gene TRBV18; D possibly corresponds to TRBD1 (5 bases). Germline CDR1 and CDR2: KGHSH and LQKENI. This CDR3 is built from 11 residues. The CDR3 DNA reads TGTGCCCGCTCCAGGGAGGCGGGCTACACCTTC. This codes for CARSREAGYTF.